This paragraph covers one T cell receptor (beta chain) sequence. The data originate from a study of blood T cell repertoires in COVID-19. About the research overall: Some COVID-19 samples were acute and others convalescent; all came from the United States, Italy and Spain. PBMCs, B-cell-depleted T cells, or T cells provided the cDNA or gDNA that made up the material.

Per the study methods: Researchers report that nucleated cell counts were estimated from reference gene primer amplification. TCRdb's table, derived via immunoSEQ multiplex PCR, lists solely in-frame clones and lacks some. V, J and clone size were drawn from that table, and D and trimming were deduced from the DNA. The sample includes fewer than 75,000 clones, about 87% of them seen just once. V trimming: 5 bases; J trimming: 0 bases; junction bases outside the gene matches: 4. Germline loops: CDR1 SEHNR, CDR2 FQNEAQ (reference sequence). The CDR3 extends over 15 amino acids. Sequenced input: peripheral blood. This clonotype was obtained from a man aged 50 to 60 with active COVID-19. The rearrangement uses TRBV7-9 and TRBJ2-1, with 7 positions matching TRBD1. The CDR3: CASSEQGSSYNEQFF. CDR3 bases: TGTGCCAGCAGCGAACAGGGGAGCTCCTACAATGAGCAGTTCTTC.